Listed below are T cell receptor beta chains from one sample, sequenced in a study of blood T cell repertoires in COVID-19. Profiling relied on immunoSEQ multiplex PCR, and the TCRdb table lists in-frame clones only, not all of them. The sample consists of over 250,000 clones, roughly 90% of them appearing once. Sample: PBMCs or T cells enriched from blood (not recorded which). Receptors were obtained from a woman aged 45-65 years who had recovered from COVID-19. Both conserved end residues are part of each CDR3. A D gene is named only where the DNA matches it firmly. A row's size may be missing; if present it is once, few, many or a size class.

j_gene: TRBJ2-7; abundance: -; v_gene: TRBV28; d_gene: TRBD2; CDR3nt: TGTGCCAGCAGGTCAGCGGGACCCCAGGAGCAGTACTTC; CDR3aa: CASRSAGPQEQYF
j_gene: TRBJ2-1; abundance: few; v_gene: TRBV5-5; d_gene: TRBD2; CDR3nt: TGTGCCAGCAGCTTGTTGGCTAGCGGGATATTCTACAATGAGCAGTTCTTC; CDR3aa: CASSLLASGIFYNEQFF
j_gene: TRBJ1-1; abundance: -; v_gene: TRBV9; d_gene: TRBD1; CDR3nt: TGTGCCAGCAGCCCGGGACAGGGCTACACTGAAGCTTTCTTT; CDR3aa: CASSPGQGYTEAFF
j_gene: TRBJ1-3; abundance: -; v_gene: TRBV27; d_gene: -; CDR3nt: TGTGCCAGCAGTCCCTGGAGTTCGTCTGGAAACACCATATATTTT; CDR3aa: CASSPWSSSGNTIYF
j_gene: TRBJ2-3; abundance: -; v_gene: TRBV18; d_gene: -; CDR3nt: TGTGCCAGCTCACCTTCCCGGGTAGGAACAGATACGCAGTATTTT; CDR3aa: CASSPSRVGTDTQYF
j_gene: TRBJ1-1; abundance: -; v_gene: TRBV2; d_gene: -; CDR3nt: TGTGCCACCGCCGGACAGTCTGAAGCTTTCTTT; CDR3aa: CATAGQSEAFF
j_gene: TRBJ1-2; abundance: -; v_gene: TRBV18; d_gene: -; CDR3nt: TGTGCCAGCTCAAAACCCTTGGTCGCCAGGGCCTCTAACTATGGCTACACCTTC; CDR3aa: CASSKPLVARASNYGYTF
j_gene: TRBJ2-1; abundance: few; v_gene: TRBV4-3; d_gene: TRBD1; CDR3nt: TGCGCCAGCAGCCTCGGACAGGTTTACAATGAGCAGTTCTTC; CDR3aa: CASSLGQVYNEQFF
j_gene: TRBJ2-1; abundance: -; v_gene: TRBV4-2; d_gene: TRBD2; CDR3nt: TGTGCCAGCAGCCAAGGGATAGCCTTGCTAGCGGGTTACAATGAGCAGTTCTTC; CDR3aa: CASSQGIALLAGYNEQFF
j_gene: TRBJ1-1; abundance: -; v_gene: TRBV2; d_gene: TRBD1; CDR3nt: TGTGCCAGCACCTCAGACAGGGGGCTTAATGAAGCTTTCTTT; CDR3aa: CASTSDRGLNEAFF
j_gene: TRBJ2-1; abundance: -; v_gene: TRBV5-1; d_gene: TRBD1; CDR3nt: TGCGCCAGCAGCTTGGGAGGGACAGGGGGATTCAATCAGTTCTTC; CDR3aa: CASSLGGTGGFNQFF
j_gene: TRBJ1-2; abundance: few; v_gene: TRBV18; d_gene: -; CDR3nt: TGTGCCAGCTCACCACAATTCGACCTACCCGCGGGAGGCTACACCTTC; CDR3aa: CASSPQFDLPAGGYTF
j_gene: TRBJ2-7; abundance: -; v_gene: TRBV7-2; d_gene: TRBD1; CDR3nt: TGTGCCAGCAGCCTACGGACAGGGGGGGCTTACGAGCAGTACTTC; CDR3aa: CASSLRTGGAYEQYF
j_gene: TRBJ2-1; abundance: few; v_gene: TRBV4-2; d_gene: -; CDR3nt: TGTGCCAGCAGCCAAGAAGTAGGAGGTGGCGATGAGCAGTTCTTC; CDR3aa: CASSQEVGGGDEQFF
j_gene: TRBJ1-2; abundance: -; v_gene: TRBV6-6; d_gene: -; CDR3nt: TGTGCCAGCAGTTCGTTATCTAACTATGGCTACACCTTC; CDR3aa: CASSSLSNYGYTF
j_gene: TRBJ2-2; abundance: once; v_gene: TRBV4-1; d_gene: TRBD1; CDR3nt: TGCGCCAGCAGGCAACCGGGACAGGACGTCACCGGGGAGCTGTTTTTT; CDR3aa: CASRQPGQDVTGELFF
j_gene: TRBJ2-1; abundance: -; v_gene: TRBV18; d_gene: TRBD1; CDR3nt: TGTGCCAGCTCACGGACAGGGGGGAACAATGAGCAGTTCTTC; CDR3aa: CASSRTGGNNEQFF
j_gene: TRBJ1-2; abundance: -; v_gene: TRBV27; d_gene: -; CDR3nt: TGTGCCAGCAGTCCTTCGGGATACAACTATGGCTACACCTTC; CDR3aa: CASSPSGYNYGYTF
j_gene: TRBJ2-2; abundance: few; v_gene: TRBV7-8; d_gene: -; CDR3nt: TGTGCCAGCAGCTTAGTTCGGGTGTCCACCGGGGAGCTGTTTTTT; CDR3aa: CASSLVRVSTGELFF
j_gene: TRBJ2-7; abundance: -; v_gene: TRBV27; d_gene: TRBD1; CDR3nt: TGTGCCAGCAGTTCACAGGGGGCTACCTACGAGCAGTACTTC; CDR3aa: CASSSQGATYEQYF
j_gene: TRBJ2-4; abundance: -; v_gene: TRBV3-1/TRBV3-2; d_gene: TRBD1; CDR3nt: TGTGCCAGCAGCCATCTGGACAGGTTAAACATTCAGTACTTC; CDR3aa: CASSHLDRLNIQYF
j_gene: TRBJ1-2; abundance: -; v_gene: TRBV28; d_gene: -; CDR3nt: TGTGCCAGCAGTCTCCGGGTCGACTATGGCTACACCTTC; CDR3aa: CASSLRVDYGYTF
j_gene: TRBJ2-7; abundance: -; v_gene: TRBV6-5; d_gene: TRBD1; CDR3nt: TGTGCCAGCAGTCGGACCGGGACAGGGGGCTACGAGCAGTACTTC; CDR3aa: CASSRTGTGGYEQYF
j_gene: TRBJ1-2; abundance: -; v_gene: TRBV28; d_gene: TRBD1; CDR3nt: TGTGCCAGCAGGAAACGCTCGAGGGACAGGGGTTCCAACTATGGCTACACCTTC; CDR3aa: CASRKRSRDRGSNYGYTF
j_gene: TRBJ2-1; abundance: -; v_gene: TRBV18; d_gene: TRBD2; CDR3nt: TGTGCCAGCTCACCACCGACTAGCGGGAGTGTGAATGAGCAGTTCTTC; CDR3aa: CASSPPTSGSVNEQFF
j_gene: TRBJ1-2; abundance: -; v_gene: TRBV5-5; d_gene: -; CDR3nt: TGTGCCAGCAGCTTGGAGGGGGACGTCTATGGCTACACCTTC; CDR3aa: CASSLEGDVYGYTF
j_gene: TRBJ2-7; abundance: -; v_gene: TRBV18; d_gene: -; CDR3nt: TGTGCCAGCTCACCGACAATTCCCCACGAGCAGTACTTC; CDR3aa: CASSPTIPHEQYF
j_gene: TRBJ2-1; abundance: -; v_gene: TRBV10-3; d_gene: -; CDR3nt: TGTGCCATCAGTGAGTCGTCGAATGAGCAGTTCTTC; CDR3aa: CAISESSNEQFF
j_gene: TRBJ2-7; abundance: -; v_gene: TRBV6-5; d_gene: -; CDR3nt: TGTGCCAGCAGGCCCATTGGGGCGAGCTCCTACGAGCAGTACTTC; CDR3aa: CASRPIGASSYEQYF
j_gene: TRBJ2-1; abundance: -; v_gene: TRBV9; d_gene: TRBD1; CDR3nt: TGTGCCAGCAGCGTTACAGGGGATTGGGTCGATGAGCAGTTCTTC; CDR3aa: CASSVTGDWVDEQFF
j_gene: TRBJ2-1; abundance: -; v_gene: TRBV20-1; d_gene: -; CDR3nt: TGCAGTGCTAGTCCGTCCCATGAGCAGTTCTTC; CDR3aa: CSASPSHEQFF
j_gene: TRBJ2-5; abundance: once; v_gene: TRBV11-2; d_gene: TRBD2; CDR3nt: TGTGCCAGCAGCGTCATTCTAGCGGGAGTCGAGACCCAGTACTTC; CDR3aa: CASSVILAGVETQYF
j_gene: TRBJ2-2; abundance: -; v_gene: TRBV24-1; d_gene: -; CDR3nt: TGTGCCACCAGACCAGGACAGCTAAACACCGGGGAGCTGTTTTTT; CDR3aa: CATRPGQLNTGELFF
j_gene: TRBJ1-1; abundance: -; v_gene: TRBV11-3; d_gene: TRBD1; CDR3nt: TGTGCCAGCAGCCGGACAGGGGAGAACACTGAAGCTTTCTTT; CDR3aa: CASSRTGENTEAFF
j_gene: TRBJ2-5; abundance: -; v_gene: TRBV28; d_gene: -; CDR3nt: TGTGCCAGCAGCCGAATGGGAGGGGGGGAGACCCAGTACTTC; CDR3aa: CASSRMGGGETQYF
j_gene: TRBJ2-1; abundance: -; v_gene: TRBV5-4; d_gene: -; CDR3nt: TGTGCCAGCAGTAATAAATACAATGAGCAGTTCTTC; CDR3aa: CASSNKYNEQFF
j_gene: TRBJ1-1; abundance: -; v_gene: TRBV28; d_gene: -; CDR3nt: TGTGCCAGCAGTTTAACCCTGGTACAGGTGAACACTGAAGCTTTCTTT; CDR3aa: CASSLTLVQVNTEAFF
j_gene: TRBJ1-3; abundance: -; v_gene: TRBV19; d_gene: TRBD1; CDR3nt: TGTGCCAGTAGTATCGGACAGGTACAGCAGAACACCATATATTTT; CDR3aa: CASSIGQVQQNTIYF
j_gene: TRBJ1-2; abundance: -; v_gene: TRBV19; d_gene: -; CDR3nt: TGTGCCAGTAGTATAGGCGGACTCTCACGTGGCTACACCTTC; CDR3aa: CASSIGGLSRGYTF
j_gene: TRBJ1-1; abundance: -; v_gene: TRBV4-2; d_gene: TRBD1; CDR3nt: TGTGCCAGCAGCTCGGCAGGGGGCGACGCGAACACTGAAGCTTTCTTT; CDR3aa: CASSSAGGDANTEAFF
j_gene: TRBJ2-7; abundance: -; v_gene: TRBV2; d_gene: TRBD1; CDR3nt: TGTGCCAGTGACCGGGACAGGGCCTACGAGCAGTACTTC; CDR3aa: CASDRDRAYEQYF
j_gene: TRBJ1-2; abundance: -; v_gene: TRBV28; d_gene: TRBD1; CDR3nt: TGTGCCAGCACCTCGGCTCTCGACAGGGTCCATGGCTACACCTTC; CDR3aa: CASTSALDRVHGYTF
j_gene: TRBJ1-1; abundance: -; v_gene: TRBV5-1; d_gene: -; CDR3nt: TGCGCCAGCAGCGAGGGGCCCGGGGGGAACACTGAAGCTTTCTTT; CDR3aa: CASSEGPGGNTEAFF
j_gene: TRBJ2-5; abundance: -; v_gene: TRBV11-2; d_gene: TRBD1; CDR3nt: TGTGCCAGCAGCCCGACCGGGACAGGGTTTTCGGGGTTCCAAGAGACCCAGTACTTC; CDR3aa: CASSPTGTGFSGFQETQYF
j_gene: TRBJ1-1; abundance: -; v_gene: TRBV5-1; d_gene: TRBD1; CDR3nt: TGCGCCAGCAGCCTGCAGGGGGCCGACACTGAAGCTTTCTTT; CDR3aa: CASSLQGADTEAFF
j_gene: TRBJ2-2; abundance: -; v_gene: TRBV5-6; d_gene: TRBD2; CDR3nt: TGTGCCAGCAGCTTGGCTAGCGGGAGAAACACCGGGGAGCTGTTTTTT; CDR3aa: CASSLASGRNTGELFF
j_gene: TRBJ2-1; abundance: -; v_gene: TRBV4-3; d_gene: -; CDR3nt: TGCGCCAGCAGCACGGGATCAAACAATGAGCAGTTCTTC; CDR3aa: CASSTGSNNEQFF